This TCR beta chain was captured in a study of cytomegalovirus exposure and HLA in healthy donors. Study outcomes and limitations: One variant, a missense change in DCLRE1C, was linked in a later analysis to TCR beta V- and J-gene trimming.

PCR used 60 Vbeta primers and 13 Jbeta primers. Per the authors' pipeline: Approximately 12 million of some 80 million unique TCR beta chains were shared, per a later count. Profiled with immunoSEQ multiplex PCR; TCRdb holds only in-frame clones, not every one. V, J and clone size derive from that table, while D and trimming were established from the DNA sequence. The table records about 160,000 clones, nearly 80% of them present only once. As for this clone: What it binds is not known.

This receptor was obtained from a man younger than 30 in good health and CMV-seropositive. The source material was PBMCs.

CDR3 in DNA: TGTGCCAGCAGCTTCTGGCGGGGGGGCATTGACAATGAGCAGTTCTTC. Its protein product is CASSFWRGGIDNEQFF. The V call is TRBV11-2, the J call TRBJ2-1, with 9 nucleotides matching TRBD2. Germline assignment: CDR1 SGHAT and CDR2 FQNNGV. V gave up 3 bases and J gave up 5 bases; unmatched junction bases: 8. The CDR3 totals 16 residues.